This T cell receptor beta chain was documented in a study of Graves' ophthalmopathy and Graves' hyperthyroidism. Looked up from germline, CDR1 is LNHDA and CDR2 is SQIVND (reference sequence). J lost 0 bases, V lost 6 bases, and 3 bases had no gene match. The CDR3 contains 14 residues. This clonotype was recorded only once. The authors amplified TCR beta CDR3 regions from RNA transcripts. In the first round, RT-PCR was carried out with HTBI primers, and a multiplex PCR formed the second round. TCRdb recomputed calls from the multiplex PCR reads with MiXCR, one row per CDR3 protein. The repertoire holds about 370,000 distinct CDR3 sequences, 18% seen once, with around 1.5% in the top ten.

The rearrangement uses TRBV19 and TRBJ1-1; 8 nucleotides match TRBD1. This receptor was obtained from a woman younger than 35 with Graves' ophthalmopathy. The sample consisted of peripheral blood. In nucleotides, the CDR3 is TGTGCCAGTAGACAGGGACAGGTGAACACTGAAGCTTTCTTT. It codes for CASRQGQVNTEAFF.